This T cell receptor (beta chain) comes out of a study of control samples from healthy donors and cancer patients. Repertoires were generated with immunoSEQ multiplex PCR, while TCRdb's copy carries only in-frame clones and drops some. The sample lists about 410,000 clones, approximately 90% seen once, with 6% to 7% in the top ten. This TCR was sampled from a man aged 35-49 years with head and neck cancer. The sequenced sample was PBMCs.

The CDR3 coding sequence is TGTGCCAGTAGTCCCCGGGATAGCGGGGGTTCCTACGAGCAGTACTTC. Protein: CASSPRDSGGSYEQYF. The chain carries TRBV19 and TRBJ2-7; 9 bases map to TRBD2. CDR3 length: 16 residues. Trimming removed 5 bases from V and 1 base from J; junction bases left unmatched: 9. The germline V gene encodes CDR1 LNHDA and CDR2 SQIVND (reference sequence).